This T cell receptor beta chain was profiled in a study of beta chain features in type 1 diabetes. Regarding the study as a whole: PCR might pick shorter templates more often, in the same way for patients and controls. All four CD4+ subsets of Type 1 diabetes patients contained TCRB CDR3s that were moderately but significantly shorter.

Germline V gene data show CDR1 as SQVTM and CDR2 as ANQGSEA. With 5 bases removed from V and 0 bases from J, the gap between germline ends came to 2 bases. The CDR3 totals 11 residues. Reverse transcribing all isolated RNA meant expressed TCRB transcripts were sequenced. TCRdb's table, derived via immunoSEQ multiplex PCR, lists solely in-frame clones and lacks some. The table shows roughly 730,000 clones, with around an eighth occurring only once. A remark on this clone: Its specificity is unknown.

One heparinised draw, averaging roughly 0.12 L, was taken per donor. The clonotype originates from a man aged 18 to 29 with type 1 diabetes. V and J are TRBV29-1 and TRBJ1-3, with D hard to call. Sequenced: naive CD4+ T cells from blood. The DNA of the CDR3 is TGCAGCGTTAACTCTGGAAACACCATATATTTT. It specifies CSVNSGNTIYF.